These 3 T cell receptor beta chains originate from one sample sequenced in a study of radiotherapy plus CTLA-4 blockade in lung cancer (dated by TCRdb to the late 2010s). The method was the immunoSEQ multiplex PCR assay. Held by TCRdb, this immuneACCESS table contains in-frame sequences only and omits some clones. Under half of the omission traces to an unresolved V gene where checked; the cause of the rest is unknown. The sample yields tens of thousands of clones; more than 70% were counted once. The top ten hold 16% of the sample. Sequencing used peripheral blood, obtained from a patient treated with radiotherapy plus ipilimumab. Receptors originate from a human donor with non-small cell lung cancer whose response to radiotherapy plus ipilimumab could not be evaluated. Some clones in this sample may be carry-over from other donors' samples.

This clone was detected once. The chain combines TRBV4-2 with TRBJ1-2; 8 bases map to TRBD1. V dropped 0 bases and J dropped 3; count of bases not matched to a gene: 15. Germline V gene sequence: CDR1 LGHNA, CDR2 YNFKEQ. This CDR3 is built from 19 residues. The CDR3 protein is CASSQDLRPGYRGDYGYTF. CDR3 bases: TGTGCCAGCAGCCAAGATTTAAGGCCTGGATACAGGGGGGACTATGGCTACACCTTC.

J is TRBJ2-3 and V is TRBV7-2, with 9 bases aligning to TRBD2. Trimming removed 3 bases from V and 6 bases from J; junction bases left unmatched: 10. The CDR3 runs to 16 residues. The V gene's germline CDR1 is SGHTA and CDR2 FQGNSA. CDR3 nucleotides: TGTGCCAGCAGCTTTAGCGGGGGCCTGAATGTTGATACGCAGTATTTT. This codes for CASSFSGGLNVDTQYF.

This clone came up once. V and J are TRBV25-1 and TRBJ2-2; D is uncertain. Germline CDR1 is MGHDK and CDR2 is SYGVNS. V dropped 2 bases and J dropped 6 bases, with 7 bases sitting between them. The CDR3 is 13 residues long. CDR3 in DNA: TGTGCCAGCAGTGAAGGGCACTCCGGGGAGCTGTTTTTT. Protein sequence: CASSEGHSGELFF.